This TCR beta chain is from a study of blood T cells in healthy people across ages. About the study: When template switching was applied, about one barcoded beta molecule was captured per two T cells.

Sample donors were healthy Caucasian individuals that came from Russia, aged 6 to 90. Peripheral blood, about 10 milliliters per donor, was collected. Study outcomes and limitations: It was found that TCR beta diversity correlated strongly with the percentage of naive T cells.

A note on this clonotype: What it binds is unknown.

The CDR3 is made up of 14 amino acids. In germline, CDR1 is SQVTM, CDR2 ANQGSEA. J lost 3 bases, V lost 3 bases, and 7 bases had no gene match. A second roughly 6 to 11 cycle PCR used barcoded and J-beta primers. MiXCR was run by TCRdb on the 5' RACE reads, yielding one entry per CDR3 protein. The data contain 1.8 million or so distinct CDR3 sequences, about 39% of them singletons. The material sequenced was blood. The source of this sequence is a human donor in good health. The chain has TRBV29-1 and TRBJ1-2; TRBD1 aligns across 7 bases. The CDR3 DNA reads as TGCAGCGTTGAGGAGGGACAGCCCTACTATGGCTACACCTTC. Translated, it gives CSVEEGQPYYGYTF.